Below, one T cell receptor beta chain is given with its context. The data belong to a study of blood T cell repertoires in COVID-19. Study details: In each case, the material was cDNA or gDNA derived from T cells, B-cell-depleted T cells, or PBMCs.

The V gene's germline CDR1 is LNHDA and CDR2 SQIVND (reference sequence). Trimming cost V 3 bases and J 5 bases, with 20 bases left between them. The CDR3 totals 17 residues. As handled by the study authors: Reference gene primer amplification in the assay estimated nucleated cell counts. The repertoire was sequenced with immunoSEQ multiplex PCR; TCRdb's copy has only in-frame clones and lacks some. V and J calls and clone size are given by that table; D and trimming were obtained from the DNA. In the table there are roughly 70,000 clones, about 70% of which are singletons. This chain uses TRBV19 with TRBJ1-5, with a possible D match to TRBD1 (5 bases). The source material was peripheral blood. This sequence originates from a man in his sixties with acute or convalescent COVID-19. The CDR3 sequence: CASSIPWEQVRYQPQHF. In nucleotides, the CDR3 is TGTGCCAGTAGTATCCCTTGGGAACAGGTCAGGTATCAGCCCCAGCATTTT.